The entry below describes one T cell receptor (beta chain). Its specificity is not known. The CDR3 contains 14 residues. In germline, CDR1 is DFQATT, CDR2 SNEGSKA (reference sequence). Unmatched junction bases numbered 10, after V lost 5 bases and J lost 5 bases. The sample comes from a study of post-analysis software for immune sequencing data. The study's findings and limits: Compared with controls, patients had more of five TRBV segments, including TRBV5-6, TRBV5-1 and TRBV20-1. Controls showed significantly higher normalized Chao1 diversity than did multiple sclerosis patients.

The TCR beta cDNA libraries contained unique molecular identifiers. Once about 0.95 to 10 million T cells were used, 400,000 to 550,000 cDNA molecules resulted. TCRdb fed the PCR reads into MiXCR, producing one record per CDR3 protein. This sample has hundreds of thousands of distinct CDR3 sequences, with 44% found just once. The genes are TRBV20-1 and TRBJ2-3; 7 positions match TRBD2. This TCR was recovered from a girl aged 5-17 years with multiple sclerosis. The material sequenced was blood. CDR3 nucleotide sequence: TGCAGTGCTGACGGGACTATTCCTCGAGATACGCAGTATTTT. Translating it yields CSADGTIPRDTQYF.